This T cell receptor beta chain was identified in a study of beta chain features in type 1 diabetes (dated by TCRdb to about 2018). For context, the study as a whole: No differences in mean age, gender distribution, total cell number or subset yield were found between patients and healthy donors. Whereas all 30 or so donors provided naive and central memory subsets, regulatory and stem cell-like memory subsets were isolated from just 8 patients and roughly eight healthy donors. A total of roughly 100 million sorted cells were examined across all samples, and a strong correlation was observed between cell number per subset and RNA yield. In the study, recently diagnosed type 1 diabetes patients and matched healthy donors were compared on the TCRB repertoires of their sorted circulating CD4+ T cell subsets. What the research found in general, with its limitations: At VDJ recombination sites, type 1 diabetes patients had fewer insertions and more deleted nucleotides, which implies abnormalities in thymic rearrangement. PCR may preferentially amplify shorter templates, but because patient and control samples were amplified and corrected together, any resulting skew would affect both groups equally. Naive, central memory and regulatory TCRB repertoires appeared to be more similar among patients than among healthy donors. Type 1 diabetes patients showed a moderate but significant shortening of TCRB CDR3 length in all four CD4+ subsets. Because the HLA sub-analyses included only small numbers of individuals, any influence of HLA type on TCRB rearrangement was left unresolved. Because cDNA was sequenced instead of genomic DNA, highly expressing activated cells could be over-represented, though the groups showed no difference in activation or CD3 levels.

The CDR3 covers 12 residues, taking in both the cysteine and the phenylalanine. The kept DNA is CDR3 alone, 36 bases in frame from the first base. V has 6 bases trimmed and J has 8 bases trimmed; junction bases matching no gene number 4. Taken from the germline V gene, the CDR1 and CDR2 loops are KGHSH and LQKENI. Each donor gave one peripheral blood draw, roughly 120 mL on average, collected into heparinised tubes. A BD FACSAria II was used to sort naive, central memory, regulatory and stem cell-like memory CD4+ T cells with a panel that included CD45RO, CCR7, CD25, CD127, CD95 and CD27. Purity was above 95% for every sorted population. Right away, PBMCs were isolated by Lymphoprep density gradient centrifugation and were stained directly, with no culture step. So that batch effects would be minimized, each experiment stained and sorted samples in pairs, pairing one healthy donor with one patient.

This clone came up a few times. Its recognized antigen is unknown. Base qualities are not recorded, but no much larger clone differs from it by a single base. The entire isolated RNA was reverse transcribed using the High Capacity cDNA Reverse Transcription Kit, and thus expressed TCRB transcripts were sequenced. Deep immunoSEQ sequencing was performed on naive, central memory and regulatory T cell samples, with an average of around 3.5 million total reads per sample. Sorted cells were lysed in RLT buffer, and RNA was extracted using DNase-treated RNeasy Micro or Mini kits according to cell number. Each cell subset was processed on its own to prevent cross-contamination, while patient and healthy donor samples were processed together. Using the immunoSEQ multiplex PCR, TCRB sequences were amplified from cDNA into 87-bp fragments spanning the CDR3 region. Amplicons were sequenced on the Illumina HiSeq platform. On the study's bioinformatics: PCR bias was corrected computationally using synthetic template baselines, and reads within Hamming distance 2 were collapsed, with unmergeable singletons discarded. Reads were aligned against IMGT so that V, D and J genes, CDR3 length and insertions or deletions at six rearrangement sites could be assigned. Within each subset, clonotype counts were normalized to sorted cell number, and only after that were true diversity and Gini coefficients computed with the tcR R package. Repertoire sharing was quantified using the overlap coefficient calculated on TCRB nucleotide sequences. As a proxy for the pre-selection repertoire, out-of-frame TCRB sequences from naive cells were analyzed. Here the immuneACCESS table is served through TCRdb, limited to in-frame sequences with V and J called. Missing clones are a known gap in these copies; in checked studies unresolved V genes cover under half, and the rest lacks a known reason. V and J calls and clone size are those listed in that table; D and trimming were worked out from the DNA. In this sample the table shows a few hundred thousand clones, 10% to 15% of which occur a single time. The leading ten clones occupy over 0.008% of the sample.

The clonotype comes from a woman between 18 and 30 years old with type 1 diabetes. The chain is made from TRBV18 and TRBJ1-2; 9 bases in the middle match TRBD1. The sequenced sample was naive CD4+ T cells from blood. Read against the paper, the sample's cell subset or site label means: true naive CD4+ T cells. The CDR3 in this case is CASSDRGEGYTF. The DNA sequence is TGTGCCAGCTCCGACAGGGGGGAAGGCTACACCTTC. Beyond the CDR3, the reference TRBV18 and TRBJ1-2 genes provide the residues; the full variable domain reads: NAGVMQNPRHLVRRRGQEARLRCSPMKGHSHVYWYRQLPEEGLKFMVYLQKENIIDESGMPKERFSAEFPKEGPSILRIQQVVRGDSAAYFCASSDRGEGYTFGSGTRLTVV.